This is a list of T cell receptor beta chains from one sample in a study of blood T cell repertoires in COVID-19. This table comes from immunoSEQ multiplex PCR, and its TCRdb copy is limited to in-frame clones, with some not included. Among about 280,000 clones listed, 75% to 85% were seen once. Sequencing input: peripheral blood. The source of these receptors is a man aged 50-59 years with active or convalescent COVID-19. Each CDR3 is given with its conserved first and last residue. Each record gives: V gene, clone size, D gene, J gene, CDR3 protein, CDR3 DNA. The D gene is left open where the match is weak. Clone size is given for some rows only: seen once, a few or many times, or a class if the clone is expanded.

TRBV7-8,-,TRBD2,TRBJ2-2,CASSSPGAGGPFGELFF,TGTGCCAGCAGCTCCCCAGGGGCGGGAGGGCCCTTCGGGGAGCTGTTTTTT
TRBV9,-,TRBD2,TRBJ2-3,CASSVGGSSTDTQYF,TGTGCCAGCAGCGTAGGCGGGAGCAGCACAGATACGCAGTATTTT
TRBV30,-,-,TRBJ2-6,CAWTTTNVLTF,TGTGCCTGGACTACTACCAACGTCCTGACTTTC
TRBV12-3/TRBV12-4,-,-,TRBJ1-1,CASSLSGTEAFF,TGTGCCAGCAGTTTATCGGGGACTGAAGCTTTCTTT
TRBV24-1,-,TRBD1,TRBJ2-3,CATPSGGFSTDTQYF,TGTGCCACCCCCTCAGGGGGCTTTAGCACAGATACGCAGTATTTT
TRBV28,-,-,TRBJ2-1,CASSARTGYNEQFF,TGTGCCAGCAGTGCCCGGACTGGCTACAATGAGCAGTTCTTC
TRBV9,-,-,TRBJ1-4,CASSVEAGWNEKLFF,TGTGCCAGCAGCGTAGAGGCAGGGTGGAATGAAAAACTGTTTTTT
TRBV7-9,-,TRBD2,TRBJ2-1,CASRVIGRGSGNEQFF,TGTGCCAGCAGAGTTATTGGGCGCGGGAGCGGGAATGAGCAGTTCTTC
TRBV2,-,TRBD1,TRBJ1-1,CASRPRGQGSNTEAFF,TGTGCCAGCAGACCAAGGGGACAGGGCTCGAACACTGAAGCTTTCTTT
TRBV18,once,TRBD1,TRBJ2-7,CASSRFPGQGAGEQYF,TGTGCCAGCTCACGATTTCCGGGACAGGGGGCTGGGGAGCAGTACTTC
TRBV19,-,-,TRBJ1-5,CASSPRGWGGQPQHF,TGTGCCAGTAGCCCTAGAGGATGGGGGGGTCAGCCCCAGCATTTT
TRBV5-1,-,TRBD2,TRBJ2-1,CASSPPGTSDNEQFF,TGCGCCAGCAGCCCCCCCGGGACTAGCGACAATGAGCAGTTCTTC
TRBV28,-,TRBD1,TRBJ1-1,CASSSETGGRTEAFF,TGTGCCAGCAGTTCCGAGACAGGGGGCAGGACTGAAGCTTTCTTT
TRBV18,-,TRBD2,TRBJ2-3,CASSGRRLAGNLGTDTQYF,TGTGCCAGCTCAGGACGGAGGCTAGCGGGAAACCTCGGCACAGATACGCAGTATTTT
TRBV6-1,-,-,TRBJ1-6,CASSETDRPANSPLHF,TGTGCCAGCAGTGAGACCGACAGGCCTGCCAATTCACCCCTCCACTTT
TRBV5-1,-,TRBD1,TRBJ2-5,CASSPTTGTAQETQYF,TGCGCCAGCAGCCCTACGACCGGGACAGCACAAGAGACCCAGTACTTC
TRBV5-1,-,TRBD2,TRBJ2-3,CASSLQTSSTDTQYF,TGCGCCAGCAGCCTACAGACTAGCTCCACAGATACGCAGTATTTT
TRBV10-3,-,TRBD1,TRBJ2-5,CAIKEGALQETQYF,TGTGCCATCAAAGAGGGGGCGCTCCAAGAGACCCAGTACTTC
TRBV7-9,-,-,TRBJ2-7,CASSLGGRAYEQYF,TGTGCCAGCAGCTTAGGAGGCAGAGCCTACGAGCAGTACTTC
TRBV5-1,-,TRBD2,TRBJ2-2,CASRTYGLAGGLNTGELFF,TGCGCCAGCAGAACGTACGGACTAGCGGGAGGGCTCAACACCGGGGAGCTGTTTTTT
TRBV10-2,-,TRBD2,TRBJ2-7,CAIGTSGSPEAEQYF,TGCGCCATCGGGACTAGCGGGAGCCCTGAGGCCGAGCAGTACTTC
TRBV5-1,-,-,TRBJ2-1,CASSLSLEPYNEQFF,TGCGCCAGCAGCTTGAGCCTAGAACCCTACAATGAGCAGTTCTTC